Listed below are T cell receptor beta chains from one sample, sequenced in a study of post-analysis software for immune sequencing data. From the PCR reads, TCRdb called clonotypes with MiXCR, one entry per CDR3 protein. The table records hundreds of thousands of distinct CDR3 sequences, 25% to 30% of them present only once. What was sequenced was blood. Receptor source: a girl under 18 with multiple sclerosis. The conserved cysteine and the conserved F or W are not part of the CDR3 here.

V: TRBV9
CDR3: ASSGRDRGGEQF

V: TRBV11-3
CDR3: ASSFEQGPPNEQF

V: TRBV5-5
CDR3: ASSPDSAYQETQY

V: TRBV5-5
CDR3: ASDFGAESFIGYT

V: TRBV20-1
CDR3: SARGGQQETQY

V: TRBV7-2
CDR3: ASSANPGQGLGEQY

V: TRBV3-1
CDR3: ASSQGAGSGANVLT

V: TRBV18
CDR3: ASSPTQSTQY

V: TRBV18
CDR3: ASSSSRSNQPQH

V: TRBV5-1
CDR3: ASSSLGTSGEGF

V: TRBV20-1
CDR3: SAPSGSSYEQY

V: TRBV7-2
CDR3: ASSSPGGRGSYEQY

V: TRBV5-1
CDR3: ASSLGTDVYEQF

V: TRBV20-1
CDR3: SARASFSYSHEQF

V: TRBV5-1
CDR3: ASSLEGGRLSSGANVLT

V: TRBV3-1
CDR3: ASSQEGTSLAKNIQY

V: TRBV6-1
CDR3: ASRTTDEHRDLRGEQY

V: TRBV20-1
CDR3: SARVRGLAAVMYNEPF

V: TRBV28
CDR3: ASSLYLTNYGYT

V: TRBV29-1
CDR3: SVSRDYGGRGSEQY

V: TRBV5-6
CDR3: ASSLGGRQGTYEQY

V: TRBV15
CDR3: ATSRDRGTGIQY

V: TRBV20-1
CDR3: SARLARNEQF

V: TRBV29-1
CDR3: SWSLRLKAF

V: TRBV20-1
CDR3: SARPQTVNTEAF

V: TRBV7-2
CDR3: ASSPRRTTDTQY

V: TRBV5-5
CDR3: ASSNRLAGETRYEQY

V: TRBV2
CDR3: ASSSDRSNTEAF